Shown below are 28 T cell receptor beta chains from a single sample sequenced in a study of siplizumab effects on memory and regulatory T cells. Sequencing used immunoSEQ multiplex PCR; TCRdb keeps in-frame clones, though not all of them. The table includes some 120,000 clones, about 94% detected once. Material for sequencing was non-Treg CD4+ T cells sorted from blood. These TCRs come from a human donor in good health.

The rearrangement joins TRBV12-5 to TRBJ1-1; D perhaps matches TRBD1 (5 bases). The CDR3 runs to 13 residues. Germline V CDR1 and CDR2: LGHNT, FRNRAP. The ends were cut back, 2 bases at V and 8 bases at J, with 12 bases in the middle. In nucleotides, the CDR3 is TGTGCTAGTGGTTTGCTGGGGGGGAGCGAAGCTTTCTTT. Translating it yields CASGLLGGSEAFF.

This chain joins TRBV19 and TRBJ1-4; the match to TRBD1 covers 9 bases. The CDR3 is made up of 17 amino acids. V lost 5 bases, J lost 0 bases, and 7 bases stayed unmatched. Germline V gives CDR1 LNHDA, CDR2 SQIVND (reference sequence). DNA of the CDR3: TGTGCCAGTAGTCATGACAGGGGGACTGCAACTAATGAAAAACTGTTTTTT. Translated: CASSHDRGTATNEKLFF.

This chain connects TRBV19 to TRBJ1-5; TRBD1 matches 10 bases. The V segment lost 4 bases and the J segment 9 bases; nucleotides outside the gene matches: 6. The CDR3 is 14 amino acids. Germline V gene data show CDR1 as LNHDA and CDR2 as SQIVND (reference sequence). The CDR3 bases are TGTGCCAGTAGTAAACGGGACAGGGGTCTGCCCCAGCATTTT. Its translation is CASSKRDRGLPQHF.

This sequence joins TRBV18 and TRBJ2-4, with 9 bases lining up with TRBD1. J was trimmed by 7 bases and V by 5 bases; bases with no gene match: 12. CDR3 size: 16 residues. Germline V gene sequence: CDR1 KGHSH, CDR2 LQKENI. In DNA, the CDR3 is TGTGCCAGCTCATCTACCGGGACAGGGAATACCAACATTCAGTACTTC. Translating gives CASSSTGTGNTNIQYF.

The rearrangement joins TRBV6-5 to TRBJ2-7, with D unclear. The V and J ends lost 0 bases and 0 bases respectively, with 6 bases between them. Per the germline V gene, CDR1 is MNHEY and CDR2 is SVGAGI. This CDR3 has 14 amino acids. This chain's CDR3 is CASSYSRSSYEQYF. The DNA of the CDR3 is TGTGCCAGCAGTTACTCGAGGAGCTCCTACGAGCAGTACTTC.

The chain carries TRBV5-4 and TRBJ2-1; D unresolved. The CDR3 spans 16 residues. The V end was cut by 0 bases, the J end by 9 bases, with 19 bases between. Per germline, CDR1 SGHNT and CDR2 YYREEE (reference sequence). CDR3 loop: CASSLALGSEWGEQFF. In nucleotides, the CDR3 is TGTGCCAGCAGCTTGGCCTTAGGTTCAGAATGGGGTGAGCAGTTCTTC.

This rearrangement joins TRBV5-4 to TRBJ1-1, with D unclear. This CDR3 contains 13 residues. CDR1 SGHNT and CDR2 YYREEE come from the germline V gene (reference sequence). V was trimmed by 1 base and J by 6 bases, leaving 10 bases between them. For the CDR3, the DNA is TGTGCCAGCAGCTTGCGAGGGCGGTCTGAAGCTTTCTTT. Translating it yields CASSLRGRSEAFF. Full variable domain (remainder filled in from reference TRBV5-4 and TRBJ1-1): ETGVTQSPTHLIKTRGQQVTLRCSSQSGHNTVSWYQQALGQGPQFIFQYYREEENGRGNFPPRFSGLQFPNYSSELNVNALELDDSALYLCASSLRGRSEAFFGQGTRLTVV.

The V and J genes are TRBV29-1 and TRBJ1-1; TRBD1 is a possible D gene (5 bases). Trimming removed 3 bases at V and 5 bases at J, with 16 bases between. Germline V gene sequence: CDR1 SQVTM, CDR2 ANQGSEA. The length of the CDR3 is 14 residues. The CDR3 region is CSVDYAPKGTEAFF. The CDR3 nucleotides read TGCAGCGTTGATTATGCCCCGAAGGGGACTGAAGCTTTCTTT. The entire variable domain, with the rest obtained from reference TRBV29-1 and TRBJ1-1, is as follows: SAVISQKPSRDICQRGTSLTIQCQVDSQVTMMFWYRQQPGQSLTLIATANQGSEATYESGFVIDKFPISRPNLTFSTLTVSNMSPEDSSIYLCSVDYAPKGTEAFFGQGTRLTVV.

This chain joins TRBV10-3 and TRBJ2-5, with 7 bases that match TRBD2. Per germline, CDR1 ENHRY and CDR2 SYGVKD. V dropped 3 bases and J dropped 3; count of bases not matched to a gene: 1. CDR3 length: 13 residues. The CDR3 protein is CAISELAKETQYF. The CDR3 DNA reads as TGTGCCATCAGTGAACTAGCGAAAGAGACCCAGTACTTC.

The J gene is TRBJ1-5, the V gene TRBV6-6; D unclear. With 7 bases removed from V and 4 bases from J, the gap between germline ends came to 20 bases. The CDR3 loop spans 16 amino acids. Germline-derived CDR1 and CDR2 are MNHNY and SVGAGI (reference sequence). The CDR3 sequence: CASTYGEGWANQPQHF. CDR3 nucleotide sequence: TGTGCCAGCACCTACGGGGAAGGGTGGGCAAATCAGCCCCAGCATTTT.

The genes are TRBV27 and TRBJ1-3; 8 bases match TRBD1. With V trimmed by 7 bases and J by 3 bases, 8 bases remained unmatched. CDR3 length: 15 residues. The germline V gene has CDR1 MNHEY and CDR2 SMNVEV (reference sequence). CDR3 DNA sequence: TGTGCCAGCAAACAGCAGGGGGCGGTTGGAAACACCATATATTTT. Translated: CASKQQGAVGNTIYF.

As to this clone: In the same sample, other DNA sequences code for this CDR3. The chain carries TRBV27 and TRBJ1-2; D is uncertain. Per germline, CDR1 MNHEY and CDR2 SMNVEV (reference sequence). The CDR3 runs to 14 residues. V was trimmed by 2 bases and J by 2 bases, leaving 9 bases between them. The CDR3 nucleotides read TGTGCCAGCAGTTTAACCCGGGGAAACTATGGCTACACCTTC. The encoded protein is CASSLTRGNYGYTF.

The rearrangement joins TRBV6-5 to TRBJ1-2, with D tentatively TRBD1 (5 bases). The germline V and J ends were trimmed by 6 bases and 3 bases, with 11 bases remaining between them. Germline CDR1 is MNHEY and CDR2 is SVGAGI. This CDR3 region has 13 residues. CDR3 loop: CASSREADYGYTF. The CDR3 DNA sequence: TGTGCCAGCAGCAGGGAGGCCGACTATGGCTACACCTTC.

The V call is TRBV5-1, the J call TRBJ2-5; D may be TRBD2 (6 bases). The V gene lost 7 bases and the J gene lost 5 bases, with 27 bases spanning the gap. The CDR3 consists of 17 residues. CDR1 and CDR2 (germline): SGHRS, YFSETQ. This CDR3 reads CASAPFSGPQAGETQYF. The CDR3 region has the DNA TGCGCCAGCGCACCCTTTTCGGGTCCCCAAGCGGGCGAGACCCAGTACTTC.

The chain has TRBV2 and TRBJ2-7; D may be TRBD2 (5 bases). The CDR3 is 13 residues long. The V end lost 6 bases, the J end lost 6 bases, and 15 bases lay between the germline ends. Germline V lookup: CDR1 SNHLY, CDR2 FYNNEI. CDR3 coding DNA: TGTGCCAGCAGGGTAGTACTAGAATTCGAGCAGTACTTC. It yields the protein CASRVVLEFEQYF.

The rearrangement uses TRBV14 and TRBJ1-2; no definite D call. V lost 1 base and J lost 6, with 6 bases in between. The CDR3 runs to 12 residues. Germline lookup yields CDR1 SGHDN and CDR2 FVKESK. CDR3 sequence (DNA): TGTGCCAGCAGCCAAGTACGGGATGGCTACACCTTC. Translation gives CASSQVRDGYTF.

As concerns this clone: This sample also contains other DNA sequences that code for the same CDR3. The chain employs TRBV28 and TRBJ1-5, with unresolved D. Trimming left V 6 bases short and J 1 base short, with 4 bases between. Germline CDR1 is MDHEN and CDR2 is SYDVKM. The CDR3 length is 12 residues. CDR3 region: CASRGSNQPQHF. In DNA form, the CDR3 reads TGTGCCAGCAGAGGGAGCAATCAGCCCCAGCATTTT.

The V gene is TRBV10-2, the J gene TRBJ2-7; tentatively, D is TRBD1 or TRBD2 (5 bases each). The CDR3 loop spans 13 amino acids. V was clipped by 3 bases and J by 10 bases, with 16 bases between them. Germline V gives CDR1 WSHSY, CDR2 SAAADI. The CDR3 loop reads CASSEGTHPVQYF. As DNA, the CDR3 is TGCGCCAGCAGTGAAGGGACCCACCCGGTCCAGTACTTC.

The chain uses TRBV23-1 and TRBJ2-2; D gene unclear. TRBV23-1 is an ORF, with its function uncertain. The ends were cut back, 0 bases at V and 6 bases at J, with 23 bases in the middle. The CDR3 is 19 residues long. CDR3 sequence: CASSQSEGTLVGTSGELFF. The CDR3 region has the DNA TGCGCCAGCAGTCAATCCGAAGGCACTTTAGTCGGTACCTCCGGGGAGCTGTTTTTT.

The V call is TRBV19, the J call TRBJ2-1; D gene unclear. This CDR3 has 15 residues. The germline V gene encodes CDR1 LNHDA and CDR2 SQIVND (reference sequence). V was pared by 0 bases and J by 0 bases, with 6 bases between. CDR3: CASSIEASSYNEQFF. The CDR3 DNA follows: TGTGCCAGTAGTATAGAAGCGAGCTCCTACAATGAGCAGTTCTTC.

The chain carries TRBV19 and TRBJ1-5; 9 bases align to TRBD1. J lost 2 bases, V lost 2 bases, and 22 bases had no gene match. Germline CDR1 LNHDA, CDR2 SQIVND (reference sequence). The CDR3 contains 22 residues. The CDR3 here is CASSISFGTGIFRGIGNQPQHF. The CDR3, as DNA: TGTGCCAGTAGTATAAGTTTCGGGACAGGGATATTTAGAGGTATAGGCAATCAGCCCCAGCATTTT.

The chain uses TRBV5-4 and TRBJ1-6; a weak D match, TRBD1 (5 bases). CDR1 is SGHNT, CDR2 YYREEE, per germline (reference sequence). The CDR3 extends over 16 amino acids. V was cut by 3 bases and J by 9 bases, with 19 bases left in between. The CDR3 coding sequence is TGTGCCAGCAGCTCCGATCCGGGACCAGAGGGTTCACCCCTCCACTTT. This sequence encodes CASSSDPGPEGSPLHF.

This rearrangement joins TRBV14 to TRBJ1-1; D is unresolved. The germline V gene has CDR1 SGHDN and CDR2 FVKESK. The V gene lost 2 bases and the J gene lost 0 bases, with 10 bases spanning the gap. The CDR3 length is 15 residues. The CDR3 loop reads CASSQRFTMNTEAFF. The CDR3 nucleotides are TGTGCCAGCAGCCAAAGGTTTACAATGAACACTGAAGCTTTCTTT.

For the CDR3, the DNA is TGTGCCAGCAGTCCGGGACGCCAACTGTTTTTT. It is translated as CASSPGRQLFF. The V and J genes are TRBV6-5 and TRBJ1-4; weak D call: TRBD1 (5 bases). CDR1 and CDR2 (germline): MNHEY, SVGAGI. V was pared by 5 bases and J by 12 bases, with 10 bases between. This CDR3 is 11 amino acids long.

This rearrangement joins TRBV9 to TRBJ2-7; the match to TRBD1 covers 9 bases. Trimming at V came to 2 bases and at J to 4 bases, leaving 13 bases not matched to a gene. Germline V lookup: CDR1 SGDLS, CDR2 YYNGEE. The CDR3 sequence is 17 residues long. The DNA for the CDR3 is TGTGCCAGCAGCGTGGGCCCCGGGCCGGGACAGGGATACGAGCAGTACTTC. Translation gives CASSVGPGPGQGYEQYF.

The chain recombines TRBV30 with TRBJ2-4, with D hard to call. Germline V gene lookup returns CDR1 GTSNPN and CDR2 SVGIG (reference sequence). This CDR3 is built from 12 residues. The V and J ends lost 3 bases and 9 bases respectively, with 12 bases between them. The CDR3 DNA reads TGTGCCTGGAGCCCGCAGAATAGCATTCAGTACTTC. Translated: CAWSPQNSIQYF.

This chain uses TRBV5-5 with TRBJ1-1, with D possibly matching TRBD1 (6 bases). The CDR3 runs 15 residues. Looked up from germline, CDR1 is SGHKS and CDR2 is YYEKEE (reference sequence). Trimming took 6 bases from V and 0 from J, leaving 15 bases between them. CDR3 protein: CASTTTGTMNTEAFF. DNA for the CDR3: TGTGCCAGCACTACTACAGGGACCATGAACACTGAAGCTTTCTTT.

This chain links TRBV4-1 with TRBJ2-7; D might be TRBD2 (6 bases). The V end lost 0 bases, the J end lost 0 bases, and 12 bases lay between the germline ends. Per the germline V gene, CDR1 is MGHRA and CDR2 is YSYEKL. The CDR3 runs to 16 residues. DNA of the CDR3: TGCGCCAGCAGCCAAGAATTTCGGGGGAGCTCCTACGAGCAGTACTTC. Amino acid sequence: CASSQEFRGSSYEQYF.